The clone carrying this T cell receptor beta chain has more than one count but fewer than ten. CDR1 and CDR2 (germline): SQVTM, ANQGSEA. The CDR3 is 15 amino acids. V was cut by 8 bases and J by 8 bases, with 25 bases left in between. This entry belongs to a study of blood T cells in healthy people across ages. It was with a sample-barcoded 5' primer and a J-beta primer mix that a second PCR of about 7 to 12 cycles was run. TCRdb passed the 5' RACE reads through MiXCR, listing each CDR3 protein once. The table has 700,000 to 950,000 distinct CDR3 sequences, more than 40% seen once. Isolation of PBMCs gave at least 6.5 million cells per sample.

Material: blood. The chain couples TRBV29-1 to TRBJ2-1; either TRBD1 or TRBD2 may fit D (6 bases each). The TCR comes from a woman aged 60-75 years in good health. DNA of the CDR3: TGCAGCTTGGGGCTAGCGAGGACCAAGGGGGATGAGCAGTTCTTC. It specifies CSLGLARTKGDEQFF.